These T cell receptor beta chains were read from a single sample in a study of blood T cell repertoires in COVID-19. Sequencing was performed with immunoSEQ multiplex PCR; in TCRdb, only in-frame clones are kept and a portion is missing. The table records about 44,000 clones, approximately 70% of them present only once. Sequences were obtained from peripheral blood. The origin of the receptors is a man aged 80 or over with acute or convalescent COVID-19. Each CDR3 is given with its conserved first and last residue. The D gene is left open where the match is weak. Only part of the rows carry a size: once, few, many, or a class if the clone is expanded.

CASSLEGQGATEAFF	TGTGCCAGCAGCTTAGAGGGACAGGGGGCAACTGAAGCTTTCTTT	15	.	TRBV7-2	TRBJ1-1	TRBD1
CASSLQDYTEAFF	TGTGCCAGCAGCCTACAGGATTACACTGAAGCTTTCTTT	13	once	TRBV7-2	TRBJ1-1	.
CATTGERNTIYF	TGTGCCACCACAGGGGAACGAAACACCATATATTTT	12	.	TRBV10-3	TRBJ1-3	TRBD1
CATSRQGSGYTF	TGTGCCACCTCACGTCAGGGGTCCGGCTACACCTTC	12	.	TRBV24-1	TRBJ1-2	.
CASSLRTDTQYF	TGTGCCAGCAGCTTACGGACAGATACGCAGTATTTT	12	few	TRBV7-9	TRBJ2-3	.
CASSLPSAKDTQYF	TGTGCCAGCAGCTTGCCCAGTGCCAAAGATACGCAGTATTTT	14	.	TRBV5-6	TRBJ2-3	.
CAWNLLRGYTF	TGTGCCTGGAACTTATTGCGGGGCTACACCTTC	11	.	TRBV30	TRBJ1-2	.
CASSLVLAGGVAGELFF	TGTGCCAGCAGTTTAGTCCTAGCGGGAGGGGTAGCCGGGGAGCTGTTTTTT	17	.	TRBV28	TRBJ2-2	TRBD2
CASSPSGQAQRNSPLHF	TGTGCCAGCAGCCCCTCGGGACAGGCCCAGAGGAATTCACCCCTCCACTTT	17	.	TRBV7-9	TRBJ1-6	TRBD1
CASSRGGQRDGEQFF	TGTGCCAGCTCAAGGGGTGGACAGCGGGATGGTGAGCAGTTCTTC	15	.	TRBV18	TRBJ2-1	.
CASSWDRRYEQYF	TGTGCCAGCTCCTGGGACAGGCGCTACGAGCAGTACTTC	13	.	TRBV18	TRBJ2-7	TRBD1
CASSQGQPNQPQHF	TGTGCCAGCAGCCAGGGACAGCCCAATCAGCCCCAGCATTTT	14	many	TRBV7-2	TRBJ1-5	TRBD1
CASSFRTSGSDTQYF	TGTGCCAGCAGCTTTCGGACTAGCGGGAGTGATACGCAGTATTTT	15	.	TRBV5-4	TRBJ2-3	TRBD2
CATSRVSAGEEQFF	TGTGCCACCAGCAGAGTGTCAGCGGGAGAAGAGCAGTTCTTC	14	.	TRBV15	TRBJ2-1	TRBD2
CASSFGEPNRLLFF	TGTGCCAGCAGCTTTGGGGAGCCTAACCGGTTGCTGTTCTTC	14	.	TRBV7-2	TRBJ2-1	.
CASRASGSFTDTQYF	TGTGCCTCTCGGGCTAGCGGGAGTTTCACAGATACGCAGTATTTT	15	.	TRBV2	TRBJ2-3	TRBD2
CASSYSSGANVLTF	TGTGCCAGCAGTTACAGCTCTGGGGCCAACGTCCTGACTTTC	14	.	TRBV9	TRBJ2-6	.
CASSGGLRTDTQYF	TGTGCCAGCTCAGGAGGGCTACGGACAGATACGCAGTATTTT	14	.	TRBV27	TRBJ2-3	.
CASSKGSNQPQHF	TGTGCCAGCAGTAAGGGGTCCAATCAGCCCCAGCATTTT	13	.	TRBV12-3/TRBV12-4	TRBJ1-5	.
CAWSVFRGMNTEAFF	TGTGCCTGGAGTGTGTTCAGGGGAATGAACACTGAAGCTTTCTTT	15	few	TRBV30	TRBJ1-1	.
CAIRAGGSKTYNEQFF	TGTGCCATCAGAGCGGGCGGGTCCAAGACCTACAATGAGCAGTTCTTC	16	.	TRBV10-3	TRBJ2-1	.
CATSRPPRQTSGKADTQYF	TGTGCCACCAGCAGGCCCCCCCGGCAAACTAGCGGGAAAGCAGATACGCAGTATTTT	19	.	TRBV15	TRBJ2-3	TRBD2
CASSTRDRGNSPLHF	TGTGCCAGCAGCACCCGGGACAGGGGAAATTCACCCCTCCACTTT	15	.	TRBV5-4	TRBJ1-6	TRBD1
CATSAGAGFYNEQFF	TGTGCCACCTCAGCGGGAGCAGGTTTCTACAATGAGCAGTTCTTC	15	.	TRBV5-5	TRBJ2-1	TRBD2
CASSGRDRGETQYF	TGTGCCAGCAGCGGCCGGGACAGGGGTGAGACCCAGTACTTC	14	.	TRBV5-4	TRBJ2-5	TRBD1
CASSYFPIYEQYF	TGTGCCAGCAGTTATTTTCCCATCTACGAGCAGTACTTC	13	once	TRBV6-2/TRBV6-3	TRBJ2-7	.
CASSPAGRTNTGELFF	TGCGCCAGCAGCCCGGCCGGGAGAACGAACACCGGGGAGCTGTTTTTT	16	.	TRBV5-1	TRBJ2-2	.
CASSVGQGSEQYF	TGTGCCAGCAGCGTCGGACAGGGAAGCGAGCAGTACTTC	13	once	TRBV28	TRBJ2-7	TRBD1
CATKDGTGVTDTQYF	TGTGCCACCAAAGACGGGACGGGAGTCACAGATACGCAGTATTTT	15	.	TRBV24-1	TRBJ2-3	.
CASSYQGEQYF	TGTGCCAGCAGCTACCAGGGCGAGCAGTACTTC	11	.	TRBV6-5	TRBJ2-7	.
CASSPDSLGEQYF	TGTGCCAGCTCACCGGACAGTTTGGGAGAGCAGTACTTC	13	.	TRBV18	TRBJ2-7	.
CATSVPAGGTYNEQFF	TGTGCCACCAGTGTCCCAGCGGGAGGTACGTACAATGAGCAGTTCTTC	16	.	TRBV24-1	TRBJ2-1	TRBD2
CASSLPQGSYEQYF	TGTGCCAGCAGTCTACCACAGGGTTCCTACGAGCAGTACTTC	14	.	TRBV28	TRBJ2-7	.
CASRGTSGRAANEQFF	TGTGCCAGCAGAGGGACTAGCGGGAGGGCTGCGAATGAGCAGTTCTTC	16	.	TRBV11-2	TRBJ2-1	TRBD2